This T cell receptor (beta chain) appears in the sequencing data of a study of STAT3 mutations in large granular lymphocyte leukemia (dated by TCRdb to about 2019). In terms of the full investigation: Roughly half of the T-LGLL patients who were sequenced longitudinally carried canonical activating STAT3 mutations. From an initial cohort of 200 to 250 LGL patients, fewer than 20 representative T-LGLL cases were picked for longitudinal TCRbeta and STAT3 sequencing. For each patient, sequencing was performed at an average of around 4 time points, with a range of 2 to 8 samplings. To reconstruct clonal hierarchy and dynamics, serial deep sequencing of TCRbeta CDR3 and STAT3 was performed in patients with T-cell large granular lymphocyte leukemia. Over half of the T-LGLL patients were given one or more immunosuppressive therapy regimens, and approximately 40% of those treated had a hematologic response. As controls, the study also included longitudinal sequencing of two patients with natural killer LGL leukemia. What the research found in general, with its limitations: The linking of therapy response to changes in TCR clonal burden was complicated by variable intervals between samplings and differing treatment regimens. The burden of the dominant TCR clone was higher than the STAT3 mutant burden in several patients, which suggests that the STAT3 mutation arose secondarily inside a clone that had already expanded. Because no samples were available when a clone first appeared, clonal expansion had to be inferred from samplings taken at other points. Because codominant clonotypes persisted in some patients, a small but highly pathogenic clone may have been missed. At least one immunodominant TCRbeta clonotype was identified in every T-LGLL patient, and multiple immunodominant subclonotypes were identified in about half of the T-LGLL patients. TCR clonotype switching after therapy was observed in about 35% of the 18 patients, and all newly emerging clones were found to be STAT3 wild type.

The same DNA, extracted from blood mononuclear cells, served for both TCR sequencing and STAT3 sequencing. With regard to this clone: The antigen it binds to is not known. Base qualities are not provided; no much larger clone lies one nucleotide away.

Including the terminal cysteine and phenylalanine, the CDR3 comprises 13 residues. The entry retains the CDR3 DNA only, 39 bases that are in frame from base 1. V was cut back by 4 bases and J by 7 bases, leaving a gap of 10 bases between them. From a lookup of the germline V gene, CDR1 and CDR2 are SNHLY and FYNNEI. TCRbeta libraries were sequenced on an Illumina MiSeq, and an average of roughly 41,000 productive templates per sample was obtained. Multiplex PCR amplification was used to generate TCRbeta CDR3 libraries with the immunoSEQ assay. The published analysis was carried out like this. Repertoire diversity was calculated as previously defined, and values close to 0 indicated extremely monoclonal samples. Sourced from immuneACCESS, this table was stored by TCRdb with only in-frame sequences that have V and J called. A share of the clones is absent; for the studies checked, an unresolved V gene accounts for under half, and the remainder has no known explanation. That table furnishes V, J and clone size, whereas the DNA furnished D and trimming. The sample table holds 10,000 to 15,000 clones, of which 88% were seen once. The ten largest clones add up to 12% of the sample.

The sequenced material came from PBMCs. The chain couples TRBV2 to TRBJ1-4; a weak D assignment points to TRBD1 (6 bases agree). The source of this sequence is a human donor with T large granular lymphocyte leukemia. Some clones in this sample may be carry-over from other donors' samples. This receptor has the CDR3 CASSGGGGEKLFF. The nucleotides read TGTGCCAGCAGTGGCGGGGGCGGTGAAAAACTGTTTTTT.